A selection of T cell receptor beta chains follows, all from one sample in a study of T cell responses to AZD1222 COVID-19 vaccine. Only in-frame clones appear in the TCRdb table, and some are missing; sequencing was by immunoSEQ multiplex PCR. The sample has 150,000 to 190,000 clones; 90% are singletons. This specimen consisted of peripheral blood, obtained 28 days after the second AZD1222 dose. These receptors were taken from an adult who received the AZD1222 COVID-19 vaccine. CDR3s include the opening cysteine and the closing phenylalanine or tryptophan. Fields, in order: J gene, D gene, V gene, clone size, CDR3 length, CDR3 protein, CDR3 DNA. A D gene is named only where the DNA matches it firmly. Size tells how often a clone was seen (once, few, many) or the class of an expanded clone, and some rows leave it out.

J: TRBJ2-1
D: TRBD2
V: TRBV7-7
size: once
length: 16
CDR3: CASSLGGLAGYNEQFF
DNA: TGTGCCAGCAGCTTAGGGGGACTAGCGGGGTACAATGAGCAGTTCTTC

J: TRBJ1-1
D: -
V: TRBV2
size: -
length: 11
CDR3: CASSETRKAFF
DNA: TGTGCCAGCAGTGAGACGCGGAAAGCTTTCTTT

J: TRBJ1-6
D: TRBD1
V: TRBV7-2
size: -
length: 17
CDR3: CASSLRGHRGDNSPLHF
DNA: TGTGCCAGCAGCTTAAGGGGTCACAGGGGTGATAATTCACCCCTCCACTTT

J: TRBJ2-2
D: -
V: TRBV19
size: once
length: 15
CDR3: CASSSRDTGTGELFF
DNA: TGTGCCAGTAGTTCACGGGACACGGGGACCGGGGAGCTGTTTTTT

J: TRBJ1-2
D: -
V: TRBV30
size: -
length: 13
CDR3: CAWSEWRGYGYTF
DNA: TGTGCCTGGAGTGAGTGGAGGGGCTATGGCTACACCTTC

J: TRBJ1-1
D: -
V: TRBV10-3
size: -
length: 13
CDR3: CAISESWGDEAFF
DNA: TGTGCCATCAGTGAGTCGTGGGGCGATGAAGCTTTCTTT

J: TRBJ2-3
D: TRBD1
V: TRBV7-3
size: -
length: 17
CDR3: CASSTRGDRFIPDTQYF
DNA: TGTGCCAGCAGCACAAGGGGGGACAGGTTTATCCCAGATACGCAGTATTTT

J: TRBJ2-1
D: TRBD2
V: TRBV28
size: -
length: 12
CDR3: CASSPSGRYQFF
DNA: TGTGCCAGCTCTCCTAGCGGGAGATATCAGTTCTTC

J: TRBJ2-7
D: -
V: TRBV12-3/TRBV12-4
size: -
length: 13
CDR3: CASSPWGRNEQYF
DNA: TGTGCCAGCAGCCCTTGGGGGAGGAACGAGCAGTACTTC

J: TRBJ2-7
D: TRBD1
V: TRBV7-6
size: -
length: 14
CDR3: CASSPRQGLYEQYF
DNA: TGTGCCAGCAGCCCCCGACAGGGTCTTTACGAGCAGTACTTC

J: TRBJ1-4
D: -
V: TRBV7-9
size: few
length: 16
CDR3: CASSPKWRVANEKLFF
DNA: TGTGCCAGCAGCCCCAAGTGGAGGGTGGCTAATGAAAAACTGTTTTTT

J: TRBJ1-4
D: TRBD1
V: TRBV2
size: -
length: 14
CDR3: CASSRTGINEKLFF
DNA: TGTGCCAGCAGTCGGACAGGGATTAATGAAAAACTGTTTTTT

J: TRBJ2-1
D: -
V: TRBV7-6
size: -
length: 13
CDR3: CASSLKLGSEQFF
DNA: TGTGCCAGCAGCCTAAAACTAGGCAGTGAGCAGTTCTTC

J: TRBJ2-7
D: TRBD2
V: TRBV9
size: -
length: 14
CDR3: CASSASGTSYEQYF
DNA: TGTGCCAGCAGCGCCAGCGGGACGAGCTACGAGCAGTACTTC

J: TRBJ2-1
D: TRBD2
V: TRBV27
size: -
length: 15
CDR3: CASSPGTTTYNEQFF
DNA: TGTGCCAGCAGCCCCGGGACTACAACCTACAATGAGCAGTTCTTC

J: TRBJ2-3
D: -
V: TRBV30
size: -
length: 13
CDR3: CAWSVPGSDTQYF
DNA: TGTGCCTGGAGTGTGCCAGGGAGCGATACGCAGTATTTT

J: TRBJ2-7
D: TRBD2
V: TRBV5-8
size: many
length: 15
CDR3: CASSSAAGGFYEQYF
DNA: TGTGCCAGCAGCTCGGCGGCGGGGGGATTTTACGAGCAGTACTTC

J: TRBJ1-5
D: TRBD1
V: TRBV5-8
size: -
length: 16
CDR3: CASSFQGARNNQPQHF
DNA: TGTGCCAGCAGCTTTCAGGGGGCGCGTAACAATCAGCCCCAGCATTTT

J: TRBJ2-2
D: -
V: TRBV7-2
size: -
length: 14
CDR3: CASSGRGNTGELFF
DNA: TGTGCCAGCAGCGGTAGGGGAAACACCGGGGAGCTGTTTTTT

J: TRBJ2-1
D: TRBD1
V: TRBV13
size: -
length: 13
CDR3: CASSQGAFNEQFF
DNA: TGTGCCAGCTCTCAGGGGGCCTTCAATGAGCAGTTCTTC

J: TRBJ1-4
D: -
V: TRBV2
size: once
length: 15
CDR3: CASSEGQVSNEKLFF
DNA: TGTGCCAGCAGTGAAGGTCAGGTCTCTAATGAAAAACTGTTTTTT

J: TRBJ2-3
D: TRBD2
V: TRBV29-1
size: -
length: 15
CDR3: CSVVVLAGSTDTQYF
DNA: TGCAGCGTTGTGGTATTAGCGGGAAGCACAGATACGCAGTATTTT

J: TRBJ2-7
D: -
V: TRBV11-2
size: -
length: 16
CDR3: CASSSHRGGPSYEQYF
DNA: TGTGCCAGCAGCTCCCATAGGGGGGGACCCTCCTACGAGCAGTACTTC

J: TRBJ2-1
D: TRBD1
V: TRBV5-1
size: -
length: 15
CDR3: CASSLGDSSYNEQFF
DNA: TGCGCCAGCAGCTTGGGGGACAGCTCCTACAATGAGCAGTTCTTC

J: TRBJ1-6
D: -
V: TRBV5-1
size: -
length: 16
CDR3: CASSLAGSSYNSPLHF
DNA: TGCGCCAGCAGTCTGGCGGGCAGCTCCTATAATTCACCCCTCCACTTT

J: TRBJ1-2
D: -
V: TRBV24-1
size: -
length: 13
CDR3: CATSDLWRHYYTF
DNA: TGTGCCACCAGTGATTTGTGGAGACACTATTACACCTTC

J: TRBJ2-5
D: TRBD2
V: TRBV10-1
size: few
length: 15
CDR3: CASRDPGLASETQYF
DNA: TGCGCCAGCAGGGACCCGGGACTAGCGAGTGAGACCCAGTACTTC

J: TRBJ1-2
D: -
V: TRBV20-1
size: -
length: 10
CDR3: CSARDSGYTF
DNA: TGCAGTGCTAGGGACAGTGGCTACACCTTC

J: TRBJ2-7
D: TRBD2
V: TRBV14
size: -
length: 16
CDR3: CASSLSGTSGRYEQYF
DNA: TGTGCCAGCAGCCTTTCCGGGACTAGCGGGAGATACGAGCAGTACTTC

J: TRBJ2-3
D: TRBD2
V: TRBV2
size: once
length: 15
CDR3: CASSEKASGRYTQYF
DNA: TGTGCCAGCAGTGAAAAGGCTAGCGGGAGATATACGCAGTATTTT

J: TRBJ1-5
D: -
V: TRBV12-5
size: -
length: 15
CDR3: CASGGTLYSNQPQHF
DNA: TGTGCTAGTGGAGGGACACTTTATAGCAATCAGCCCCAGCATTTT

J: TRBJ1-4
D: -
V: TRBV7-8
size: -
length: 15
CDR3: CASSLRGLGGEKLFF
DNA: TGTGCCAGCAGCTTACGGGGCCTGGGAGGGGAAAAACTGTTTTTT

J: TRBJ2-5
D: -
V: TRBV18
size: -
length: 13
CDR3: CASSPERKETQYF
DNA: TGTGCCAGCTCACCAGAGCGCAAAGAGACCCAGTACTTC

J: TRBJ1-2
D: TRBD1
V: TRBV18
size: -
length: 15
CDR3: CASSKGQTTNYGYTF
DNA: TGTGCCAGCTCAAAGGGACAGACAACTAACTATGGCTACACCTTC

J: TRBJ1-5
D: -
V: TRBV4-1
size: -
length: 15
CDR3: CASSRSQGNNQPQHF
DNA: TGCGCCAGCAGCCGGAGTCAGGGGAACAATCAGCCCCAGCATTTT

J: TRBJ1-4
D: -
V: TRBV18
size: -
length: 13
CDR3: CASSPQRGEKLFF
DNA: TGTGCCAGCTCACCGCAGCGGGGTGAAAAACTGTTTTTT

J: TRBJ1-1
D: TRBD1
V: TRBV2
size: once
length: 13
CDR3: CASSPEGAQGAFF
DNA: TGTGCCAGCAGTCCCGAGGGGGCGCAAGGGGCTTTCTTT

J: TRBJ2-7
D: -
V: TRBV5-5
size: -
length: 11
CDR3: CASRALNEQYF
DNA: TGTGCCAGCAGGGCGCTCAACGAGCAGTACTTC

J: TRBJ1-5
D: TRBD1
V: TRBV19
size: -
length: 13
CDR3: CASGGTGSQPQHF
DNA: TGTGCCAGCGGCGGGACAGGTAGTCAGCCCCAGCATTTT

J: TRBJ2-1
D: TRBD1
V: TRBV19
size: -
length: 14
CDR3: CASSPQGAHNEQFF
DNA: TGTGCCAGTAGTCCTCAGGGGGCACACAATGAGCAGTTCTTC

J: TRBJ2-5
D: -
V: TRBV11-2
size: -
length: 16
CDR3: CASSSPGRGAQETQYF
DNA: TGTGCCAGCAGCTCACCAGGCCGGGGGGCCCAAGAGACCCAGTACTTC

J: TRBJ1-2
D: -
V: TRBV19
size: -
length: 15
CDR3: CASTFVAGDFYGYTF
DNA: TGTGCCAGTACCTTTGTGGCAGGGGATTTCTATGGCTACACCTTC

J: TRBJ2-5
D: -
V: TRBV6-6
size: -
length: 15
CDR3: CASSYVNRAGETQYF
DNA: TGTGCCAGCAGTTACGTCAACAGGGCGGGAGAGACCCAGTACTTC

J: TRBJ2-1
D: -
V: TRBV15
size: -
length: 20
CDR3: CATTLGAGSGAVRHYNEQFF
DNA: TGTGCCACCACCTTAGGGGCAGGGAGTGGAGCGGTGCGGCACTACAATGAGCAGTTCTTC

J: TRBJ2-2
D: -
V: TRBV7-2
size: -
length: 19
CDR3: CASSSLRPLSGYMTGELFF
DNA: TGTGCCAGCAGCTCACTCCGCCCGCTTAGCGGTTACATGACCGGGGAGCTGTTTTTT

J: TRBJ1-5
D: -
V: TRBV6-5
size: -
length: 14
CDR3: CASSRREGNQPQHF
DNA: TGTGCCAGCAGCCGGCGGGAGGGCAATCAGCCCCAGCATTTT

J: TRBJ1-1
D: -
V: TRBV19
size: -
length: 14
CDR3: CASSVNRAGAEAFF
DNA: TGTGCCAGTAGTGTTAACAGGGCGGGGGCTGAAGCTTTCTTT

J: TRBJ1-1
D: -
V: TRBV3-1/TRBV3-2
size: -
length: 15
CDR3: CASSQDAPTGTEAFF
DNA: TGTGCCAGCAGCCAAGACGCCCCGACCGGCACTGAAGCTTTCTTT

J: TRBJ2-7
D: TRBD2
V: TRBV15
size: once
length: 15
CDR3: CATSNPRTSKDEQYF
DNA: TGTGCCACCAGCAACCCACGGACTAGCAAGGACGAGCAGTACTTC

J: TRBJ2-7
D: -
V: TRBV7-9
size: -
length: 14
CDR3: CASSQVGGFYEQYF
DNA: TGTGCCAGCAGCCAAGTGGGGGGTTTCTACGAGCAGTACTTC

J: TRBJ2-7
D: TRBD2
V: TRBV6-5
size: -
length: 14
CDR3: CASSYSTGGSEQYF
DNA: TGTGCCAGCAGTTACTCGACGGGAGGGAGCGAGCAGTACTTC

J: TRBJ1-1
D: TRBD1
V: TRBV18
size: -
length: 15
CDR3: CASSPSRDRGGEAFF
DNA: TGTGCCAGCTCACCGTCCCGGGACAGGGGCGGTGAAGCTTTCTTT

J: TRBJ1-1
D: -
V: TRBV6-2/TRBV6-3
size: -
length: 15
CDR3: CASSPQTGRATEAFF
DNA: TGTGCCAGCAGTCCCCAGACAGGTAGGGCGACTGAAGCTTTCTTT

J: TRBJ2-1
D: -
V: TRBV9
size: -
length: 16
CDR3: CASSPRAGQSYNEQFF
DNA: TGTGCCAGCAGCCCCCGGGCGGGGCAGAGCTACAATGAGCAGTTCTTC

J: TRBJ2-3
D: -
V: TRBV5-1
size: -
length: 13
CDR3: CASGLARTDTQYF
DNA: TGCGCCAGCGGGCTAGCGAGAACAGATACGCAGTATTTT

J: TRBJ1-1
D: TRBD1
V: TRBV19
size: -
length: 14
CDR3: CASSIGRGMTEAFF
DNA: TGTGCCAGTAGTATCGGCAGGGGGATGACTGAAGCTTTCTTT